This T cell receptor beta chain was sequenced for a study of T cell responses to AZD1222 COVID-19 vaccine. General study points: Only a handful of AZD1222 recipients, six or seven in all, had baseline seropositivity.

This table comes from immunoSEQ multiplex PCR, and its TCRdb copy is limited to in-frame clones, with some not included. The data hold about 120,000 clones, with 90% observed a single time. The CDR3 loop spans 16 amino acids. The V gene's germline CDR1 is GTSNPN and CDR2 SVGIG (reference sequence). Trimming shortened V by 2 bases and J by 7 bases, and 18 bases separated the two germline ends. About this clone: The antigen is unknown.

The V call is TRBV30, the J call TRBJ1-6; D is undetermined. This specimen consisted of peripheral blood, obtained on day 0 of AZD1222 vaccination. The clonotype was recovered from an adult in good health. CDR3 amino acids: CAWSFPGSLLNSPLHF. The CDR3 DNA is TGTGCCTGGAGTTTTCCGGGATCCCTTCTAAATTCACCCCTCCACTTT.